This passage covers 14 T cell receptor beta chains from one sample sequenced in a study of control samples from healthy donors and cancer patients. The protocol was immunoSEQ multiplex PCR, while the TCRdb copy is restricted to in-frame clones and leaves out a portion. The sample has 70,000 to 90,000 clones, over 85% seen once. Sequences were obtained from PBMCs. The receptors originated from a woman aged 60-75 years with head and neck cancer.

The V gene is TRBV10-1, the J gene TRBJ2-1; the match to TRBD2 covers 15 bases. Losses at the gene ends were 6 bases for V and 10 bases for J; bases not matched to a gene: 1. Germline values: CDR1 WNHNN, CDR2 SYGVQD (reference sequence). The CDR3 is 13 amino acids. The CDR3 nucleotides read TGCGCCAGCAGGGGACTAGCGGGAGGAGAGCAGTTCTTC. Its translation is CASRGLAGGEQFF.

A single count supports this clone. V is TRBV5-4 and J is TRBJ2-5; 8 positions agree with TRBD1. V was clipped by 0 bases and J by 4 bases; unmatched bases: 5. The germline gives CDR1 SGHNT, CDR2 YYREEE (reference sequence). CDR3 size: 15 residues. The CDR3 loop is CASSLGRGLGETQYF. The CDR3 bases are TGTGCCAGCAGCTTGGGCAGGGGGCTAGGAGAGACCCAGTACTTC.

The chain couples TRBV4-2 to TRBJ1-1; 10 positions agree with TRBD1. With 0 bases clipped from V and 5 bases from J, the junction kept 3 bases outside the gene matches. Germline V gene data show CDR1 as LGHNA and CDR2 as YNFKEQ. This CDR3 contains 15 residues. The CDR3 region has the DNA TGTGCCAGCAGCCAAGAAGACAGGGGGCGGACTGAAGCTTTCTTT. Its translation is CASSQEDRGRTEAFF.

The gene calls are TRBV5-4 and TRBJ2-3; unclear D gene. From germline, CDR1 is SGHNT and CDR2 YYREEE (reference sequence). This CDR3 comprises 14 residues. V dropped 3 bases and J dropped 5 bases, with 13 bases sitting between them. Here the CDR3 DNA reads TGTGCCAGCAGCTCACCCCTATCTGGAGATACGCAGTATTTT. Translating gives CASSSPLSGDTQYF.

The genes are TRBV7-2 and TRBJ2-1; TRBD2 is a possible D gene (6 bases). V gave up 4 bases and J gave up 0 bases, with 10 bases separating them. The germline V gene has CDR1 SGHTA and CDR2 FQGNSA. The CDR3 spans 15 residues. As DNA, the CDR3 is TGTGCCAGCAGCTCCGTCGGGAGCTCCTACAATGAGCAGTTCTTC. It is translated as CASSSVGSSYNEQFF.

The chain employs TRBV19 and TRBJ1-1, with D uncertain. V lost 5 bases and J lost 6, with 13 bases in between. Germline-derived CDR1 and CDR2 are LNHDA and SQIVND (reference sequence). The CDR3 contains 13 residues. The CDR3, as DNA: TGTGCCAGTAGTTGGGCCAGATATTCTGAAGCTTTCTTT. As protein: CASSWARYSEAFF. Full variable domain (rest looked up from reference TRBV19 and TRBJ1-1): DGGITQSPKYLFRKEGQNVTLSCEQNLNHDAMYWYRQDPGQGLRLIYYSQIVNDFQKGDIAEGYSVSREKKESFPLTVTSAQKNPTAFYLCASSWARYSEAFFGQGTRLTVV.

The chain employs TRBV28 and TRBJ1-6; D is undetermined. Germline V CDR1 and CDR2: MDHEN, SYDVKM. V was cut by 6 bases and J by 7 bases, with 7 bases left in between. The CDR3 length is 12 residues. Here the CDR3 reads CASRKPNSPLHF. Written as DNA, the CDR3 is TGTGCCAGCAGAAAACCGAATTCACCCCTCCACTTT. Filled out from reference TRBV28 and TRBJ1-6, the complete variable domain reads DVKVTQSSRYLVKRTGEKVFLECVQDMDHENMFWYRQDPGLGLRLIYFSYDVKMKEKGDIPEGYSVSREKKERFSLILESASTNQTSMYLCASRKPNSPLHFGNGTRLTVT.

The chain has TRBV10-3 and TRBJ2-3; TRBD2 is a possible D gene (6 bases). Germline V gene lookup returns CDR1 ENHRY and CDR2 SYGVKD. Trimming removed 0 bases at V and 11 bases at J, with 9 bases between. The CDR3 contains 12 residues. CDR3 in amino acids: CAISESGSGQYF. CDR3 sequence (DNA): TGTGCCATCAGTGAGTCCGGTAGCGGGCAGTATTTT.

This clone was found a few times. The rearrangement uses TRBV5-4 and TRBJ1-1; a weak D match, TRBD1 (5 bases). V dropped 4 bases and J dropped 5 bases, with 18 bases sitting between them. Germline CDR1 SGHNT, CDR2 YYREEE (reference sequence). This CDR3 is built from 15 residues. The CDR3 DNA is TGTGCCAGCAGCCTGATTCGGGGCGCGGGTACTGAAGCTTTCTTT. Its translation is CASSLIRGAGTEAFF.

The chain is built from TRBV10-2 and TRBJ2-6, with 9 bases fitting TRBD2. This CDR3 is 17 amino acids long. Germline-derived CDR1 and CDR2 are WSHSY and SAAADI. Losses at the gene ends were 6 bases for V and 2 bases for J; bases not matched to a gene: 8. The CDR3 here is CASRPQIAGAGANVLTF. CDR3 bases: TGCGCCAGCAGGCCCCAAATAGCGGGAGCTGGGGCCAACGTCCTGACTTTC.

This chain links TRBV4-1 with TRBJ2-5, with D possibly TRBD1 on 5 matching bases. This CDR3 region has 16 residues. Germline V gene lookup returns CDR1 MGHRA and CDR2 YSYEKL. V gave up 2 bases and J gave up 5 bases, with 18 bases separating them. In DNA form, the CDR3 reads TGCGCCAGCAGCCAATCCCAGGGCCCAAGCATCGAGACCCAGTACTTC. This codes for CASSQSQGPSIETQYF.

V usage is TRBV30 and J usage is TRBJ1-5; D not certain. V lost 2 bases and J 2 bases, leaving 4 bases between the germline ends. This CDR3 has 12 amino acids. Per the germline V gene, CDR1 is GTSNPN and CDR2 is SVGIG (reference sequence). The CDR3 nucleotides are TGTGCCTGGAGTTGGGGCAATCAGCCCCAGCATTTT. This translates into CAWSWGNQPQHF. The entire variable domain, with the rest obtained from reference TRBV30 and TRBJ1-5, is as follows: SQTIHQWPATLVQPVGSPLSLECTVEGTSNPNLYWYRQAAGRGLQLLFYSVGIGQISSEVPQNLSASRPQDRQFILSSKKLLLSDSGFYLCAWSWGNQPQHFGDGTRLSIL.

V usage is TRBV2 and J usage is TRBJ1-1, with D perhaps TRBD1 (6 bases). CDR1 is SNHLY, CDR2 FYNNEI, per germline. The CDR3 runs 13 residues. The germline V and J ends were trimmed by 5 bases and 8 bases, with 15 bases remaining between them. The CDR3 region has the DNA TGTGCCAGCAGTCGTTTACAGGGCTACGAAGCTTTCTTT. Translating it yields CASSRLQGYEAFF.

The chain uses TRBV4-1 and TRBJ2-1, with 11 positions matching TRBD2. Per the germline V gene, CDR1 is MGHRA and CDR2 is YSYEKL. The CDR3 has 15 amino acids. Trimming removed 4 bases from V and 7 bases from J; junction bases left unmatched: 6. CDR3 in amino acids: CASSLTSGRGNEQFF. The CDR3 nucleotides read TGCGCCAGCAGCCTAACTAGCGGGAGAGGGAATGAGCAGTTCTTC.